Presented here are 32 T cell receptor beta chains from one specimen sequenced in a study of T-cell reconstitution after alpha-beta-depleted transplantation in children. Unique molecular identifiers were built into the TCRbeta library. TCRdb reanalysed the PCR reads using MiXCR and keeps one entry per CDR3 protein. This table has 450,000 to 600,000 distinct CDR3 sequences, around 13% appearing once. Material: PBMCs, mostly from graft donor cells, obtained 360 days after TCRalphabeta/CD19-depleted stem cell transplant. The source of these receptors is a male patient between 5 and 17 years old who had a stem cell transplant for acute myeloid leukemia, so the T cells may come from the graft donor.

V gene TRBV6-6 combines with J gene TRBJ1-6; D might be TRBD1 (6 bases). The germline V and J ends were trimmed by 2 bases and 9 bases, with 20 bases remaining between them. The CDR3 totals 17 residues. The germline V gene encodes CDR1 MNHNY and CDR2 SVGAGI (reference sequence). The CDR3 reads CASSYRNSRTVGSPLHF. The CDR3 DNA follows: TGTGCCAGCAGTTACCGCAATTCGAGGACAGTGGGTTCACCCCTCCACTTT.

Only a few counts were recorded for this clonotype. The chain uses TRBV20-1 and TRBJ1-2, with 7 bases aligning to TRBD1. Looked up from germline, CDR1 is DFQATT and CDR2 is SNEGSKA (reference sequence). The CDR3 contains 13 residues. Germline trimming cut 0 bases from V and 3 bases from J; bases unmatched to any gene: 1. The CDR3 region has the DNA TGCAGTGCTAGAGATGGGACAGACTATGGCTACACCTTC. This gives the protein CSARDGTDYGYTF.

This clonotype came up many times. The chain joins TRBV12-3 or TRBV12-4 to TRBJ2-7, with no clear D. This CDR3 contains 13 residues. V lost 5 bases and J lost 3, with 11 bases in between. CDR3 in amino acids: CASSERPHYEQYF. The CDR3 DNA reads TGTGCCAGCAGTGAGAGACCACACTACGAGCAGTACTTC.

This chain joins TRBV9 and TRBJ2-6; possibly TRBD2 for D (5 bases). V lost 0 bases and J lost 2, with 9 bases in between. Germline V gives CDR1 SGDLS, CDR2 YYNGEE. This CDR3 comprises 16 residues. The CDR3 loop is CASSVAGFAGANVLTF. For the CDR3, the DNA is TGTGCCAGCAGCGTAGCGGGATTCGCTGGGGCCAACGTCCTGACTTTC. The full variable domain, in which reference TRBV9 and TRBJ2-6 provide the parts outside the CDR3, is DSGVTQTPKHLITATGQRVTLRCSPRSGDLSVYWYQQSLDQGLQFLIQYYNGEERAKGNILERFSAQQFPDLHSELNLSSLELGDSALYFCASSVAGFAGANVLTFGAGSRLTVL.

This clonotype was picked up a small number of times. The J gene is TRBJ2-7, the V gene TRBV7-3; no clear D. This CDR3 is 13 amino acids long. The germline V gene encodes CDR1 SGHTA and CDR2 FQGTGA. Between the trimmed V and J ends, which lost 1 base and 6 bases, there was a span of 10 bases. The CDR3 DNA reads as TGTGCCAGCAGCTTAAGCCTAGAAGGCGAGCAGTACTTC. Amino acids: CASSLSLEGEQYF.

V is TRBV29-1 and J is TRBJ2-7, with a tentative D call TRBD2 (7 bases). From germline, CDR1 is SQVTM and CDR2 ANQGSEA. This CDR3 comprises 14 residues. The ends were cut back, 6 bases at V and 2 bases at J, with 17 bases in the middle. CDR3 in DNA: TGCAGCGTCCGCGTCGGGGGGACAACCTACGAGCAGTACTTC. Translated, it gives CSVRVGGTTYEQYF.

The table lists this clonotype with a few counts. The CDR3 coding sequence is TGTGCCAGCAGTTACATAACAAGATCATGGGGAGCGGGAGTCGGGTACGAGCAGTACTTC. This sequence encodes CASSYITRSWGAGVGYEQYF. The chain has TRBV12-3 or TRBV12-4 and TRBJ2-7; TRBD2 agrees at 8 bases. J gave up 4 bases and V 4 bases, and 24 bases lay outside the gene matches. There are 20 residues in the CDR3.

The V call is TRBV6-1, the J call TRBJ2-2, with 11 bases lining up with TRBD2. The V gene's germline CDR1 is MNHNS and CDR2 SASEGT. The J segment lost 6 bases and the V segment lost 6 bases, leaving 12 bases of the junction unmatched. This CDR3 contains 17 residues. CDR3 in amino acids: CASSRRGLAGGAGELFF. The DNA for the CDR3 is TGTGCCAGCAGCCGGCGGGGTCTAGCGGGAGGCGCCGGGGAGCTGTTTTTT.

The CDR3 spells CASSRDNSTSGHYEQYF. CDR3 in DNA: TGCGCCAGCAGCCGGGACAATTCGACTAGCGGGCACTACGAGCAGTACTTC. The V gene is TRBV5-1, the J gene TRBJ2-7; 10 nucleotides align to TRBD2. This CDR3 is 17 amino acids long. In germline, CDR1 is SGHRS, CDR2 YFSETQ. With 4 bases clipped from V and 3 bases from J, the junction kept 13 bases outside the gene matches.

This clonotype appeared a few times. The chain carries TRBV29-1 and TRBJ2-7; the D gene is possibly TRBD2 (6 bases). V was shortened by 7 bases and J by 3 bases, with 16 bases between the two germline ends. The length of the CDR3 is 13 residues. The germline gives CDR1 SQVTM, CDR2 ANQGSEA. This CDR3 reads CSAGPTSNYEQYF. The CDR3 DNA follows: TGCAGCGCCGGGCCAACTAGCAACTACGAGCAGTACTTC.

This chain uses TRBV28 with TRBJ2-7; D may be TRBD2 (6 bases). CDR3 length: 18 residues. Germline CDR1 MDHEN, CDR2 SYDVKM. Trimming pared 5 bases from V and 0 bases from J, leaving 23 bases between. CDR3 DNA sequence: TGTGCCAGCAGTCCTTACCTTGGGGGGACGGGGCCCTCCTACGAGCAGTACTTC. This codes for CASSPYLGGTGPSYEQYF. The entire variable domain, with the rest obtained from reference TRBV28 and TRBJ2-7, is as follows: DVKVTQSSRYLVKRTGEKVFLECVQDMDHENMFWYRQDPGLGLRLIYFSYDVKMKEKGDIPEGYSVSREKKERFSLILESASTNQTSMYLCASSPYLGGTGPSYEQYFGPGTRLTVT.

The table lists this clonotype with a few counts. This chain joins TRBV21-1 and TRBJ2-2; the table names TRBD2, a call not compared with the DNA. TRBV21-1 is shown as a pseudogene. The CDR3 runs 20 residues. The CDR3 sequence is CASSKGGASGTTANTGELFF. The CDR3, as DNA: TGTGCCAGCAGCAAAGGAGGAGCTAGCGGGACGACCGCCAACACCGGGGAGCTGTTTTTT.

This clonotype has ten or more counts. CDR3 nucleotides: TGTGCCAGCAGCCAATCCCAGGGACTAGCGGTTTCCTACGAGCAGTACTTC. Amino acids: CASSQSQGLAVSYEQYF. This chain uses TRBV14 with TRBJ2-7, with 11 bases lining up with TRBD2. CDR1 is SGHDN and CDR2 is FVKESK in the germline V gene. J was trimmed by 1 base and V by 2 bases; bases with no gene match: 7. The CDR3 runs to 17 residues.

Here the CDR3 reads CASTPGTQYF. The DNA of the CDR3 is TGTGCCAGCACCCCGGGGACCCAGTACTTC. V and J are TRBV11-2 and TRBJ2-5; D unclear. The CDR3 is 10 amino acids. With 7 bases removed from V and 7 bases from J, the gap between germline ends came to 7 bases. Germline V lookup: CDR1 SGHAT, CDR2 FQNNGV.

This chain links TRBV7-9 with TRBJ2-1, with D possibly being TRBD2 (6 bases). The CDR3 has 16 residues. V lost 2 bases, J lost 0 bases, and 11 bases lay in between. The germline CDR1 and CDR2 sequences are SEHNR and FQNEAQ (reference sequence). The CDR3 sequence: CASSLWRASSYNEQFF. CDR3 nucleotide sequence: TGTGCCAGCAGCTTATGGAGGGCGAGCTCCTACAATGAGCAGTTCTTC.

Only a few counts were recorded for this clonotype. V usage is TRBV9 and J usage is TRBJ2-2; 13 bases map to TRBD2. Germline trimming cut 1 base from V and 4 bases from J; bases unmatched to any gene: 7. Germline V gene sequence: CDR1 SGDLS, CDR2 YYNGEE. This CDR3 is 18 amino acids long. CDR3 in amino acids: CASSVLGLAGAGTGELFF. The CDR3 DNA follows: TGTGCCAGCAGCGTACTCGGACTAGCGGGAGCTGGCACCGGGGAGCTGTTTTTT.

There are many counts of this clonotype. This rearrangement joins TRBV20-1 to TRBJ2-1; D possibly corresponds to TRBD2 (6 bases). The CDR3 has 12 residues. The germline V gene has CDR1 DFQATT and CDR2 SNEGSKA (reference sequence). V dropped 0 bases and J dropped 9 bases, with 9 bases sitting between them. The CDR3 spells CSARDWRGEQFF. The CDR3 DNA is TGCAGTGCTAGAGATTGGCGGGGTGAGCAGTTCTTC.

The chain is built from TRBV6-2 or TRBV6-3 and TRBJ2-3; 7 bases are a match to TRBD2. The junction had 5 bases not matched to a gene; V was cut back by 0 bases and J by 2 bases. Germline V lookup: CDR1 MNHEY, CDR2 SVGEGT. The length of the CDR3 is 16 residues. The CDR3 loop reads CASSYSKREPTDTQYF. CDR3 DNA: TGTGCCAGCAGTTACTCGAAGCGGGAACCCACAGATACGCAGTATTTT.

This clonotype turned up a few times. This rearrangement joins TRBV7-2 to TRBJ2-7; no reliable D call. This CDR3 contains 14 residues. Germline-derived CDR1 and CDR2 are SGHTA and FQGNSA. Between the trimmed V and J ends, which lost 6 bases and 0 bases, there was a span of 12 bases. CDR3 protein: CASRPYGNSYEQYF. In nucleotides, the CDR3 is TGTGCCAGCAGGCCTTACGGAAACTCCTACGAGCAGTACTTC.

This clonotype was detected a few times. V gene TRBV7-3 combines with J gene TRBJ1-1; D is unclear. Germline-derived CDR1 and CDR2 are SGHTA and FQGTGA. Trimming took 5 bases from V and 4 from J, leaving 17 bases between them. The CDR3 covers 15 residues. The CDR3 is CASSPKGSVFTEAFF. CDR3 nucleotides: TGTGCCAGCAGCCCAAAAGGGTCGGTGTTCACTGAAGCTTTCTTT. Filled out from reference TRBV7-3 and TRBJ1-1, the complete variable domain reads GAGVSQTPSNKVTEKGKYVELRCDPISGHTALYWYRQSLGQGPEFLIYFQGTGAADDSGLPNDRFFAVRPEGSVSTLKIQRTERGDSAVYLCASSPKGSVFTEAFFGQGTRLTVV.

V is TRBV28 and J is TRBJ2-6, with a tentative D call TRBD2 (5 bases). Trimming left V 2 bases short and J 2 bases short, with 16 bases between. The length of the CDR3 is 18 residues. The germline V gene has CDR1 MDHEN and CDR2 SYDVKM. CDR3 amino acids: CASSLGFGVPPGANVLTF. DNA of the CDR3: TGTGCCAGCAGTTTAGGATTCGGGGTTCCCCCTGGGGCCAACGTCCTGACTTTC.

This rearrangement joins TRBV4-3 to TRBJ2-5; D remains ambiguous. The CDR3 is 15 residues long. V lost 0 bases and J 2 bases, leaving 10 bases between the germline ends. Germline loops: CDR1 LGHNA, CDR2 YSLEER. The CDR3 spells CASSQDQAEQETQYF. DNA for the CDR3: TGCGCCAGCAGCCAAGATCAGGCGGAACAAGAGACCCAGTACTTC.

This clonotype has more than one count but fewer than ten. In nucleotides, the CDR3 is TGCGCCAGCAGCACCCGGACTGCGGACTCTGGAAACACCATATATTTT. Translated, it gives CASSTRTADSGNTIYF. This chain connects TRBV5-1 to TRBJ1-3; no clear D. Trimming took off 4 bases at V and 0 bases at J, with 14 bases between the two ends. This CDR3 has 16 amino acids. Germline lookup yields CDR1 SGHRS and CDR2 YFSETQ.

This clonotype was recorded a few times. This chain uses TRBV11-2 with TRBJ1-1; D might be TRBD1 (6 bases). V lost 1 base to trimming and J lost 4 bases, with 10 bases between them. Germline V gene data show CDR1 as SGHAT and CDR2 as FQNNGV. This CDR3 has 14 residues. The CDR3 DNA sequence: TGTGCCAGCAGCTTAGTTTTAGGGGGCACTGAAGCTTTCTTT. Translating it yields CASSLVLGGTEAFF.

This clonotype was counted ten times or more. The V gene is TRBV29-1, the J gene TRBJ2-3; no clear D. The CDR3 runs to 13 residues. V was clipped by 8 bases and J by 6 bases, with 18 bases between them. The V gene's germline CDR1 is SQVTM and CDR2 ANQGSEA. The CDR3: CSYRHLSSDTQYF. The CDR3 nucleotides read TGCAGCTACCGACACCTCAGTTCTGATACGCAGTATTTT.

The CDR3: CASSYSIADSHNSPLHF. The CDR3 DNA reads as TGTGCCAGCAGTTACTCGATAGCGGACAGTCATAATTCACCCCTCCACTTT. The chain joins TRBV6-5 to TRBJ1-6, with D possibly TRBD1 on 6 matching bases. V was trimmed by 0 bases and J by 5 bases, leaving 14 bases between them. Germline-derived CDR1 and CDR2 are MNHEY and SVGAGI. This CDR3 has 17 amino acids.

The V and J genes are TRBV28 and TRBJ2-2; no clear D gene. Trimming stripped 2 bases from V and 4 bases from J, with 5 bases between. CDR1 MDHEN and CDR2 SYDVKM come from the germline V gene. The CDR3 sequence is 13 residues long. The CDR3 nucleotides are TGTGCCAGCAGTTTACCATCCACCGGGGAGCTGTTTTTT. Protein: CASSLPSTGELFF.

The chain carries TRBV20-1 and TRBJ2-7; TRBD1 aligns across 10 bases. The V gene end was trimmed by 5 bases and the J gene end by 1 base; junction bases not matched to a gene: 2. CDR3 length: 13 residues. Germline V gene lookup returns CDR1 DFQATT and CDR2 SNEGSKA (reference sequence). This CDR3 is CSAGTGVSYEQYF. The CDR3 nucleotides read TGCAGTGCTGGGACAGGGGTATCCTACGAGCAGTACTTC.

The V gene is TRBV12-3 or TRBV12-4, the J gene TRBJ2-1; TRBD2 agrees at 8 bases. This CDR3 region has 15 residues. Germline trimming cut 5 bases from V and 2 bases from J; bases unmatched to any gene: 5. CDR3 sequence (DNA): TGTGCCAGCAGTAGCGGGAGACGCGCCTACAATGAGCAGTTCTTC. Translated: CASSSGRRAYNEQFF.

The chain is built from TRBV20-1 and TRBJ1-1; possibly TRBD1 for D (6 bases). The germline CDR1 and CDR2 sequences are DFQATT and SNEGSKA (reference sequence). V dropped 5 bases and J dropped 11 bases, with 15 bases sitting between them. The CDR3 has 11 residues. CDR3: CSAGPGVGAFF. The CDR3 region has the DNA TGCAGTGCTGGACCAGGGGTGGGTGCTTTCTTT.

This clonotype was detected ten times or more. The rearrangement links TRBV19 to TRBJ2-3; 7 bases are shared with TRBD1. Germline-derived CDR1 and CDR2 are LNHDA and SQIVND (reference sequence). This CDR3 has 13 amino acids. The ends lost 6 bases at V and 6 bases at J; junction bases unmatched: 6. The CDR3 is CASSPQGFDTQYF. The CDR3 nucleotides are TGTGCCAGTAGCCCACAGGGGTTCGATACGCAGTATTTT.

V is TRBV7-9 and J is TRBJ2-7, with D uncertain. This CDR3 region has 17 residues. Germline V gene sequence: CDR1 SEHNR, CDR2 FQNEAQ (reference sequence). V lost 3 bases and J 0 bases, leaving 18 bases between the germline ends. CDR3 in amino acids: CASSFGLRYPSSYEQYF. The CDR3 nucleotides are TGTGCCAGCAGCTTCGGTCTCCGGTACCCGAGCTCCTACGAGCAGTACTTC.